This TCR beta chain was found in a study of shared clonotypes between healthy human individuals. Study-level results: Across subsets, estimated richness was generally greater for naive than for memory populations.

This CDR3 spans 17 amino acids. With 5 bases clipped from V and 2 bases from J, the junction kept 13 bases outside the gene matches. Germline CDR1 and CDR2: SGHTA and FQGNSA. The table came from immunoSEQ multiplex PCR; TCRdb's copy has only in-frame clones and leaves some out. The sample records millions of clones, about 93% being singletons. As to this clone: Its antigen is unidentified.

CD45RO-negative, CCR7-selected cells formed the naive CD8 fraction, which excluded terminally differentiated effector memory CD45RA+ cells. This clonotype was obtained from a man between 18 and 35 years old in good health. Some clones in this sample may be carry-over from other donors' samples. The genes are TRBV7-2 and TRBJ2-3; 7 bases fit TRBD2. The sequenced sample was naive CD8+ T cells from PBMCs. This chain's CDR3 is CASSRPSSGINTDTQYF. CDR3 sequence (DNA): TGTGCCAGCAGCCGACCCTCTAGCGGAATCAACACAGATACGCAGTATTTT.